These 19 T cell receptor beta chains came from one sample sequenced in a study of human CD8 memory T cell subsets (TCRdb year 2020). A Human TCR Profiling Kit was used to prepare UMI-labeled 5' RACE TCRbeta libraries. Based on TCRdb reprocessing of the reads, there is one entry per CDR3 protein sequence, and DNA is missing. The table held for this sample gives approximately 9,900 distinct CDR3 sequences. The ten largest clones represent roughly 22% of the sample. The source material was CD8+ T cells from PBMCs. The receptors were sampled from a human donor in good health.

The chain recombines TRBV4-3 with TRBJ1-1; checking the TCRdb D call of TRBD1 is not possible without DNA. CDR1 is LGHNA, CDR2 YSLEER, per germline. The CDR3 consists of 14 residues. CDR3 sequence: CASSHTGGGTEAFF.

The rearrangement links TRBV5-4 to TRBJ1-1; TCRdb's assignment of TRBD1 cannot be checked, as there is no DNA. CDR3 length: 13 amino acids. CDR1 and CDR2 from the germline V gene are SGHNT and YYREEE (reference sequence). CDR3 region: CASSLLQGGEAFF. Full variable domain (missing parts from reference TRBV5-4 and TRBJ1-1): ETGVTQSPTHLIKTRGQQVTLRCSSQSGHNTVSWYQQALGQGPQFIFQYYREEENGRGNFPPRFSGLQFPNYSSELNVNALELDDSALYLCASSLLQGGEAFFGQGTRLTVV.

V usage is TRBV2 and J usage is TRBJ2-1. Germline values: CDR1 SNHLY, CDR2 FYNNEI. The CDR3 sequence is 13 residues long. The CDR3 sequence is CASKEILDNEQFF.

This clonotype registers medium-sized by frequency. This chain uses TRBV28 with TRBJ1-2; TCRdb gives TRBD1 as the D gene, but with no DNA this cannot be confirmed. Germline V gene sequence: CDR1 MDHEN, CDR2 SYDVKM. CDR3 length: 17 residues. CDR3 loop: CASSLLRTGVGNYGYTF.

The V and J genes are TRBV29-1 and TRBJ2-7; TCRdb returns TRBD1, unconfirmable since there is no DNA. CDR1 SQVTM and CDR2 ANQGSEA come from the germline V gene. CDR3 length: 16 residues. CDR3 sequence: CSATPQDREDTYEQYF.

V and J are TRBV20-1 and TRBJ2-7; TCRdb's assignment of TRBD1 cannot be checked, as there is no DNA. Germline V gives CDR1 DFQATT, CDR2 SNEGSKA (reference sequence). CDR3 length: 15 amino acids. CDR3: CSAKNLWDPAYEQYF.

This clonotype registers medium-sized by frequency. The rearrangement uses TRBV15 and TRBJ2-1; checking the TCRdb D call of TRBD2 is not possible without DNA. In germline, CDR1 is LNHNV, CDR2 YYDKDF (reference sequence). This CDR3 is built from 15 residues. The CDR3 sequence: CATSRGAGGGDEQFF.

This clonotype is deemed medium-sized by its frequency. The chain links TRBV12-3 or TRBV12-4 to TRBJ1-2; TCRdb's D call, TRBD1, is unchecked because there is no DNA. CDR3 length equals 16 residues. CDR3 residues: CASSESGTGKSHGYTF.

This rearrangement joins TRBV29-1 to TRBJ2-1; TCRdb picks TRBD2, but there is no DNA to check that call. This CDR3 spans 15 amino acids. Looked up from germline, CDR1 is SQVTM and CDR2 is ANQGSEA. CDR3 sequence reads: CSVERRESSYNEQFF.

This rearrangement joins TRBV20-1 to TRBJ2-1. The CDR3 has 14 residues. The germline gives CDR1 DFQATT, CDR2 SNEGSKA (reference sequence). CDR3 loop: CSARDGSVDNEQFF.

This chain uses TRBV5-1 with TRBJ2-7; TCRdb indicates TRBD2, and absent DNA this call remains unverified. The length of the CDR3 is 14 residues. Germline CDR1 and CDR2: SGHRS and YFSETQ. The CDR3 sequence is CASSWTSGSEEQYF.

V and J are TRBV27 and TRBJ1-2; without DNA, the TCRdb call of TRBD1 cannot be checked. Germline CDR1 and CDR2: MNHEY and SMNVEV (reference sequence). This CDR3 contains 14 residues. The CDR3 here is CATLKLQGLSGYTF.

The genes are TRBV29-1 and TRBJ2-1. Germline values: CDR1 SQVTM, CDR2 ANQGSEA. The CDR3 length is 15 residues. The CDR3 spells CSVEYGQIGYNEQFF.

This sequence joins TRBV19 and TRBJ2-7. This CDR3 comprises 14 residues. In germline, CDR1 is LNHDA, CDR2 SQIVND (reference sequence). The CDR3 sequence: CASSVGRGSYEQYF.

This chain joins TRBV4-2 and TRBJ1-1. The CDR3 runs to 13 residues. In germline, CDR1 is LGHNA, CDR2 YNFKEQ. Here the CDR3 reads CASSQFGYTEAFF.

The genes are TRBV10-3 and TRBJ2-7; no DNA is available, so the TRBD2 call from TCRdb remains unchecked. CDR3 length equals 14 residues. From germline, CDR1 is ENHRY and CDR2 SYGVKD. The CDR3: CAISGDLAIYEQYF.

The chain links TRBV20-1 to TRBJ2-7; no DNA is available, so the TRBD2 call from TCRdb remains unchecked. Germline CDR1 and CDR2: DFQATT and SNEGSKA (reference sequence). CDR3 length: 15 amino acids. CDR3 in amino acids: CSAKKLAGGSYEQYF.

The chain recombines TRBV20-1 with TRBJ2-7; TCRdb designates TRBD1, a call that cannot be tested without DNA. Looked up from germline, CDR1 is DFQATT and CDR2 is SNEGSKA (reference sequence). This CDR3 is built from 14 residues. Here the CDR3 reads CSARDWAGSYEQYF.

The chain combines TRBV20-1 with TRBJ1-4; with no DNA, the TCRdb D assignment of TRBD1 cannot be verified. Germline V CDR1 and CDR2: DFQATT, SNEGSKA (reference sequence). CDR3 length: 13 amino acids. The CDR3: CSAQQGPNEKLFF.